This T cell receptor (beta chain) derives from a study of identical twins. The study's findings and limits: Cross-sectional statistical analysis, not tracking of the same donors, underpinned the conclusions.

Points on this clonotype: Its cognate antigen is unknown.

Trimming cost V 6 bases and J 4 bases; bases outside gene matches: 12. The CDR3 extends over 16 amino acids. CDR1 is MNHEY and CDR2 is SVGAGI in the germline V gene. TCRdb redid the calling of the 5' RACE reads with MiXCR, one entry per CDR3 protein. The sample lists 350,000 to 400,000 distinct CDR3 sequences, roughly 9% occurring once. This TCR was recovered from a woman aged 45-65 years in good health. J is TRBJ1-5 and V is TRBV6-5, with 7 bases matching TRBD1. Sequences were obtained from naive T cells sorted from blood. CDR3: CASRPTGSLANQPQHF. CDR3 bases: TGTGCCAGCAGGCCGACAGGGTCCTTAGCAAATCAGCCCCAGCATTTT.